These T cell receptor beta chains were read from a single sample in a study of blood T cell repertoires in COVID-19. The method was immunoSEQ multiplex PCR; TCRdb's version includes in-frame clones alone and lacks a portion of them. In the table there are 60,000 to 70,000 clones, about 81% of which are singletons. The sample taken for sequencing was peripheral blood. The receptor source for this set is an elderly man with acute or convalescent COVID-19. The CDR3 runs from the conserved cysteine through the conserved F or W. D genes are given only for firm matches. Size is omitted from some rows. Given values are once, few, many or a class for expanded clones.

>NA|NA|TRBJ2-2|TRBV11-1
CASSHDDTANTGELFF
TGTGCCAGCAGCCATGACGACACAGCGAACACCGGGGAGCTGTTTTTT
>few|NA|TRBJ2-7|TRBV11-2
CASSLVFGQSYEQYF
TGTGCCAGCAGCTTAGTTTTCGGACAGTCCTACGAGCAGTACTTC
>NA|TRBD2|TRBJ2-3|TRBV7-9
CASSFGSSGHTDTQYF
TGTGCCAGCAGCTTCGGGTCTAGCGGACACACAGATACGCAGTATTTT
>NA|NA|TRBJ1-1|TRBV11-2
CASSLSRAGPFGHHTEAFF
TGTGCCAGCAGCTTATCAAGGGCAGGACCTTTCGGACATCACACTGAAGCTTTCTTT
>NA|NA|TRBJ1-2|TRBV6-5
CASSYAGYGYTF
TGTGCCAGCAGTTACGCAGGGTATGGCTACACCTTC
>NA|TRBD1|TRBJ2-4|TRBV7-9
CASSLGQGATKNIQYF
TGTGCCAGCAGCCTGGGACAGGGGGCGACCAAAAACATTCAGTACTTC
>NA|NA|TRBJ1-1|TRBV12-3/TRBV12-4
CASSLVRNTEAFF
TGTGCCAGCAGTTTAGTTAGGAACACTGAAGCTTTCTTT
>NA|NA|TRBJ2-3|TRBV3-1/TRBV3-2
CATTGGAAVGTDTQYF
TGTGCCACCACAGGGGGGGCCGCAGTTGGTACAGATACGCAGTATTTT
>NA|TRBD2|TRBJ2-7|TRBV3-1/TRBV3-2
CASSQAGGASYEQYF
TGTGCCAGCAGCCAAGCGGGGGGGGCGTCCTACGAGCAGTACTTC
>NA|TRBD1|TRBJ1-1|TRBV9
CASSVGDRDYTEAFF
TGTGCCAGCAGCGTAGGAGACAGGGACTACACTGAAGCTTTCTTT
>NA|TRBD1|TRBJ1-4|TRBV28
CASRIPGQGQKLFF
TGTGCCAGCAGGATCCCGGGACAGGGGCAAAAACTGTTTTTT
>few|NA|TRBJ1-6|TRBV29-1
CSVVETANSPLHF
TGCAGCGTTGTTGAGACAGCAAATTCACCCCTCCACTTT
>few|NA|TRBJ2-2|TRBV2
CASSVRRDRWTGELFF
TGTGCCAGCAGTGTTAGGCGGGATAGGTGGACCGGGGAGCTGTTTTTT
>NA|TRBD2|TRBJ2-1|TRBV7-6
CASTDRGGGYNEQFF
TGTGCCAGCACTGATCGGGGGGGTGGGTACAATGAGCAGTTCTTC
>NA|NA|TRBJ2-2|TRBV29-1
CSVGRMNTGELFF
TGCAGCGTTGGGCGGATGAACACCGGGGAGCTGTTTTTT
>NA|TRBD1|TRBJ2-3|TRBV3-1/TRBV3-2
CASSQEGQVIDTQYF
TGTGCCAGCAGCCAAGAGGGACAGGTCATAGATACGCAGTATTTT
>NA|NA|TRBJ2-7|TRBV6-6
CASSFGLRYEQYF
TGTGCCAGCAGTTTCGGACTGAGATACGAGCAGTACTTC
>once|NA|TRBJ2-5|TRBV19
CASSMYGVGETQYF
TGTGCCAGTAGTATGTACGGGGTGGGGGAGACCCAGTACTTC
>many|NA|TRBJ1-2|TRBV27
CASSFSSAISLGGYTF
TGTGCCAGCAGTTTTAGCTCAGCGATTTCTCTCGGTGGCTACACCTTC
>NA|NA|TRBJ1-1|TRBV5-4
CASSSLRNTEAFF
TGTGCCAGCAGCTCCCTTAGGAACACTGAAGCTTTCTTT
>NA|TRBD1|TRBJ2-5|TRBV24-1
CATSDPTGAIETQYF
TGTGCCACCAGTGATCCGACAGGGGCGATAGAGACCCAGTACTTC
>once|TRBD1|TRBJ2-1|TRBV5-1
CASSLQGASDNEQFF
TGCGCCAGCAGCTTGCAGGGGGCGAGCGACAATGAGCAGTTCTTC
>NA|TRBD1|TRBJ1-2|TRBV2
CASSREDRGLGYTF
TGTGCCAGCAGCCGTGAGGACAGGGGGCTTGGCTACACCTTC
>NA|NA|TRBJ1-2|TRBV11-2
CASSLDRGGEDGYTF
TGTGCCAGCAGCTTAGATCGTGGTGGGGAGGATGGCTACACCTTC
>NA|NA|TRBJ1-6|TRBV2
CASSPFGGRDNSPLHF
TGTGCCAGCAGTCCCTTTGGTGGGCGTGATAATTCACCCCTCCACTTT
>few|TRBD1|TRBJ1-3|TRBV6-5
CASSTGGSGNTIYF
TGTGCCAGCAGCACAGGGGGCTCTGGAAACACCATATATTTT
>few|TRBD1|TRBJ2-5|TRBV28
CASSWTGYETQYF
TGTGCCAGCAGTTGGACAGGGTACGAGACCCAGTACTTC
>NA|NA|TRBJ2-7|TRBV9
CASSALDGFQYEQYF
TGTGCCAGCAGCGCCCTAGACGGGTTCCAGTACGAGCAGTACTTC
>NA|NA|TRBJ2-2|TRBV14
CASSPRDIRTGELFF
TGTGCCAGCAGCCCCCGGGACATTAGGACCGGGGAGCTGTTTTTT
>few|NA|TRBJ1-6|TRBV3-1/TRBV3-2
CASSQDHGGLLYNSPLHF
TGTGCCAGCAGCCAAGATCACGGCGGGCTCCTCTATAATTCACCCCTCCACTTT
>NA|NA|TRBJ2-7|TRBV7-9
CASSGNIGLLEQYF
TGTGCCAGCAGCGGTAATATCGGGTTACTCGAGCAGTACTTC
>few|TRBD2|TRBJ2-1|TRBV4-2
CASSEGTSGDNEQFF
TGTGCCAGCAGCGAAGGGACTAGCGGAGACAATGAGCAGTTCTTC
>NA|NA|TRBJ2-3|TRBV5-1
CASSLDSFTDTQYF
TGCGCCAGCAGCTTGGACAGTTTCACAGATACGCAGTATTTT
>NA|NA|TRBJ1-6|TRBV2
CASSVGLENSPLHF
TGTGCCAGCAGTGTGGGGCTCGAAAATTCACCCCTCCACTTT
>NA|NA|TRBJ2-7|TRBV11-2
CASSFEPGTLHEQYF
TGTGCCAGCAGCTTTGAACCTGGGACTCTCCACGAGCAGTACTTC
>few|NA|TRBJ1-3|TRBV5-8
CASSYGGNAGNTIYF
TGTGCCAGCAGCTATGGGGGGAATGCTGGAAACACCATATATTTT
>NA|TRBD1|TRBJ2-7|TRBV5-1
CASSLSGGSYEQYF
TGCGCCAGCAGCTTGTCAGGGGGTTCCTACGAGCAGTACTTC
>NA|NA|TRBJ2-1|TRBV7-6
CASSVSNEQFF
TGTGCCAGCAGCGTGTCGAATGAGCAGTTCTTC
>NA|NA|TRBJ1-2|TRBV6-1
CASSEEEGKGYTF
TGTGCCAGCAGTGAAGAGGAGGGAAAGGGCTACACCTTC
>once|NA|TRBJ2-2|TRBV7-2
CASSLGAGVNTGELFF
TGTGCCAGCAGCTTAGGGGCAGGGGTGAACACCGGGGAGCTGTTTTTT
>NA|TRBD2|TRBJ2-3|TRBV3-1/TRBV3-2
CASSPAGGADTQYF
TGTGCCAGCAGCCCAGCGGGAGGCGCGGATACGCAGTATTTT